A single sample gave rise to the 13 T cell receptor beta chains below, sequenced in a study of blood T cell repertoires in COVID-19. Sequencing used immunoSEQ multiplex PCR; TCRdb keeps in-frame clones, though not all of them. The repertoire includes 95,000 to 100,000 clones, around 93% of them detected once, and roughly 17% sits in the top ten. The sample consisted of peripheral blood. The receptor source for this set is a man aged 50-59 years with acute or convalescent COVID-19.

The chain combines TRBV19 with TRBJ2-7; TRBD1 aligns across 10 bases. The CDR3 consists of 15 residues. CDR1 is LNHDA and CDR2 is SQIVND in the germline V gene (reference sequence). V shed 5 bases, J shed 6 bases, and the junction held 10 bases outside the gene matches. The CDR3 DNA is TGTGCCAGTAGTCCGGGACAGGGGCTTGGGGGCGAGCAGTACTTC. This gives the protein CASSPGQGLGGEQYF.

The rearrangement joins TRBV7-8 to TRBJ1-5; no clear D. The CDR3 loop spans 12 amino acids. Germline-derived CDR1 and CDR2 are SGHVS and FQNEAQ. V lost 5 bases to trimming and J lost 7 bases, with 9 bases between them. The CDR3 DNA is TGTGCCAGCAGCCGGGCTCACCAGCCCCAGCATTTT. Encoded protein: CASSRAHQPQHF.

The chain couples TRBV6-4 to TRBJ2-1; 8 bases fit TRBD2. Germline V gene sequence: CDR1 MRHNA, CDR2 SNTAGT. The CDR3 is made up of 14 amino acids. Losses at the gene ends were 3 bases for V and 7 bases for J; bases not matched to a gene: 5. The CDR3 is CASSDGSGGNEQFF. DNA of the CDR3: TGTGCCAGCAGTGATGGCAGCGGGGGTAATGAGCAGTTCTTC.

The V call is TRBV21-1, the J call TRBJ1-2; TRBD1, the table's D call, lacks a check against the DNA. TRBV21-1 is described as a pseudogene. The CDR3 extends over 15 amino acids. DNA for the CDR3: TGTGCGATCAAAACCCGGGACATAGAAAACTATGGCTACACCTTC. Translated: CAIKTRDIENYGYTF.

The chain is built from TRBV6-1 and TRBJ2-2; D may be TRBD2 (6 bases). The CDR3 contains 13 residues. Germline loops: CDR1 MNHNS, CDR2 SASEGT. Trimming pared 3 bases from V and 4 bases from J, leaving 6 bases between. The CDR3 is CASSEGGTGELFF. As DNA, the CDR3 is TGTGCCAGCAGTGAGGGGGGCACCGGGGAGCTGTTTTTT.

This chain connects TRBV5-4 to TRBJ2-7, with TRBD2 as a possible D gene (6 bases). From germline, CDR1 is SGHNT and CDR2 YYREEE (reference sequence). Deletions cut 0 bases from V and 0 bases from J, with 13 bases between. This CDR3 is 16 amino acids long. CDR3 coding DNA: TGTGCCAGCAGCTTGGCCGGTGGGGGGATCTCCTACGAGCAGTACTTC. Its protein product is CASSLAGGGISYEQYF.

The chain has TRBV11-2 and TRBJ2-1, with TRBD2 matching over 15 bases. The V gene end was trimmed by 3 bases and the J gene end by 8 bases; junction bases not matched to a gene: 5. Germline V lookup: CDR1 SGHAT, CDR2 FQNNGV. The CDR3 spans 16 residues. The CDR3 loop reads CASSLGLAGGRDEQFF. The CDR3 coding sequence is TGTGCCAGCAGCTTGGGACTAGCGGGGGGCCGTGATGAGCAGTTCTTC.

CDR3 protein: CASSLRGGTDYGYTF. The CDR3 coding sequence is TGTGCCAGCAGTTTACGCGGGGGAACCGACTATGGCTACACCTTC. V and J are TRBV6-5 and TRBJ1-2, with D possibly matching TRBD1 (5 bases). With 4 bases removed from V and 3 bases from J, the gap between germline ends came to 15 bases. This CDR3 contains 15 residues. Germline V gene sequence: CDR1 MNHEY, CDR2 SVGAGI.

The chain joins TRBV28 to TRBJ2-1; D not resolved. CDR3 length equals 14 residues. V lost 4 bases, J lost 11 bases, and 18 bases lay in between. Germline CDR1 and CDR2: MDHEN and SYDVKM. CDR3 region: CASSSQPGYLKQFF. Here the CDR3 DNA reads TGTGCCAGCAGTTCACAACCGGGTTACCTCAAGCAGTTCTTC.

The chain uses TRBV24-1 and TRBJ1-3; D not resolved. The CDR3 is 12 amino acids. V was clipped by 10 bases and J by 4 bases, with 10 bases between them. Per the germline V gene, CDR1 is KGHDR and CDR2 is SFDVKD. The CDR3, as DNA: TGTGCCACTTCGCAACACGGAAACACCATATATTTT. Its protein is CATSQHGNTIYF.

The CDR3, as DNA: TGTGCCAGCAGTTACGAGCCGGGACAGGGGGTGGAAGGCTACACCTTC. This encodes CASSYEPGQGVEGYTF. J is TRBJ1-2 and V is TRBV27; 11 nucleotides align to TRBD1. J gave up 8 bases and V 4 bases, and 12 bases lay outside the gene matches. The CDR3 spans 16 residues. CDR1 and CDR2 from the germline V gene are MNHEY and SMNVEV (reference sequence).

V is TRBV18 and J is TRBJ1-1, with 8 bases identical to TRBD1. This CDR3 region has 16 residues. Germline CDR1 and CDR2: KGHSH and LQKENI. V gave up 2 bases and J gave up 4 bases; unmatched junction bases: 9. DNA for the CDR3: TGTGCCAGCTCACCAAAAGTCGGACAGGGACCCACTGAAGCTTTCTTT. It codes for CASSPKVGQGPTEAFF.

The gene calls are TRBV12-3 or TRBV12-4 and TRBJ2-5; D is undetermined. V lost 4 bases, J lost 1 base, and 7 bases lay in between. The CDR3 contains 13 residues. For the CDR3, the DNA is TGTGCCAGCAGTTCCCGAGTCCAAGAGACCCAGTACTTC. This encodes CASSSRVQETQYF.